This T cell receptor beta chain was found in a study of CXCR3-negative and CXCR3-positive naive CD8 T cells. As concerns this clonotype: What it binds is not known.

The CDR3 has 15 residues. Whole-study results and caveats: CXCR3-positive naive cells carried more hydrophobic TRB CDR3s than CXCR3-negative ones.

The authors made the TRB cDNA libraries by 5' RACE using UMI labels. TCRdb re-analyzed the 5' RACE reads; it lists each CDR3 protein once, without DNA. This listing includes around 88,000 distinct CDR3 sequences. What was sequenced was naive CXCR3+ CD8+ T cells from blood. Stated subset: CD45RO-CCR7+CD27+CD95- naive CD8+ T cells expressing CXCR3 (TNR3+). The chain recombines TRBV12-3 or TRBV12-4 with TRBJ1-5; TCRdb indicates TRBD1, and absent DNA this call remains unverified. The receptor was isolated from a human donor in good health. Some clones in this sample may be carry-over from other donors' samples. Here the CDR3 reads CASSSSSDKDQPQHF.